The rows below give T cell receptor beta chains drawn from one sample of a study of cytomegalovirus exposure and HLA in healthy donors. Method: immunoSEQ multiplex PCR; TCRdb's copy keeps in-frame clones and lacks some. The sample contains some 41,000 clones, 68% of which appear only once. Material for sequencing was PBMCs. All receptors come from a man aged 35 to 55 in good health and CMV-seronegative. CDR3s include the opening cysteine and the closing phenylalanine or tryptophan. D genes are given only for firm matches. The size field is filled for only some rows; it gives once, few, many or a size class.

size	J	V	D	DNA	CDR3
NA	TRBJ2-5	TRBV5-1	NA	TGCGCCAGCAGTCTATTGCGGGGTCAAGAGACCCAGTACTTC	CASSLLRGQETQYF
NA	TRBJ1-6	TRBV6-5	NA	TGTGCCAGCACCCACAGAACAGGGCATTCACCCCTCCACTTT	CASTHRTGHSPLHF
NA	TRBJ2-7	TRBV28	TRBD1	TGTGCCAGCAGTACCGGACAGGGGCGGAACTCCTACGAGCAGTACTTC	CASSTGQGRNSYEQYF
few	TRBJ2-3	TRBV9	NA	TGTGCCAGCAGCGTAGCCCACACAGATACGCAGTATTTT	CASSVAHTDTQYF
few	TRBJ2-7	TRBV5-6	NA	TGTGCCAGCAGCTTGTGGCCCTACGAGCAGTACTTC	CASSLWPYEQYF
once	TRBJ2-7	TRBV7-2	TRBD2	TGTGCCAGCAGCCTCACAGCGGGGGTAAGCTCCTACGAGCAGTACTTC	CASSLTAGVSSYEQYF
NA	TRBJ2-7	TRBV19	TRBD2	TGTGCCAGTAGCCCAGCGGGGGGGTACTCCTACGAGCAGTACTTC	CASSPAGGYSYEQYF
few	TRBJ2-5	TRBV5-4	NA	TGTGCCAGCAGCTTGTATAAGGGGCAGACCCAGTACTTC	CASSLYKGQTQYF
NA	TRBJ2-2	TRBV6-5	NA	TGTGCCAGCAGCGAGTTTTTTCCGAACACCGGGGAGCTGTTTTTT	CASSEFFPNTGELFF
NA	TRBJ1-2	TRBV29-1	NA	TGCAGCGTTCGCAGAGGCCTTAACTATGGCTACACCTTC	CSVRRGLNYGYTF
NA	TRBJ2-7	TRBV4-2	NA	TGTGCCAGCAGCCCCTCCGGGGACGAGCAGTACTTC	CASSPSGDEQYF
NA	TRBJ1-2	TRBV9	TRBD1	TGTGCCAGCAGCGATTCTCAGGGGGCCTACGGCTATGGCTACACCTTC	CASSDSQGAYGYGYTF
once	TRBJ1-1	TRBV29-1	TRBD1	TGCAGCGTTGCCTGGGAGGGACAGGCTGAAGCTTTCTTT	CSVAWEGQAEAFF
NA	TRBJ2-2	TRBV5-1	NA	TGCGCCAGCAGCTTGGGGGGCACAGGGAACACCGGGGAGCTGTTTTTT	CASSLGGTGNTGELFF
few	TRBJ2-7	TRBV4-1	TRBD1	TGCGCCAGCAGCGAAGACAGGGTCTCCACCTACGAGCAGTACTTC	CASSEDRVSTYEQYF
once	TRBJ1-1	TRBV2	NA	TGTGCCAGCAGTGAGAGCACTGAAGCTTTCTTT	CASSESTEAFF
NA	TRBJ1-1	TRBV5-1	TRBD1	TGCGCCAGCAGAGAACCGGGACAGAGGAACACTGAAGCTTTCTTT	CASREPGQRNTEAFF
NA	TRBJ2-1	TRBV6-1	NA	TGTGCCAGCAGTGACGAGGGGGGGACCTACAATGAGCAGTTCTTC	CASSDEGGTYNEQFF
few	TRBJ1-6	TRBV27	TRBD1	TGTGCCAGCAGTTCACAGGGGAGCTCCTATAATTCACCCCTCCACTTT	CASSSQGSSYNSPLHF
NA	TRBJ2-2	TRBV19	NA	TGTGCCAGTAGTACCAAGACTATGACTACCGGGGAGCTGTTTTTT	CASSTKTMTTGELFF
NA	TRBJ1-2	TRBV6-5	NA	TGTGCCAGCAGTTACCTAAGCGGGGGGAACTATGGCTACACCTTC	CASSYLSGGNYGYTF
NA	TRBJ2-5	TRBV5-6	TRBD1	TGTGCCAGCAGCTTGGAGGGACAGCAAGAGACCCAGTACTTC	CASSLEGQQETQYF
few	TRBJ1-4	TRBV7-2	NA	TGTGCCAGCAGCTTAGGGGGCTCACGTGAAAAACTGTTTTTT	CASSLGGSREKLFF
NA	TRBJ2-1	TRBV4-3	NA	TGCGCCAGCAGCCACCCGACAGTTTTCTCCTACAATGAGCAGTTCTTC	CASSHPTVFSYNEQFF
few	TRBJ1-6	TRBV5-6	TRBD1	TGTGCCAGCAGCCGACGAGGGACAGGGGACAGCTCCTATAATTCACCCCTCCACTTT	CASSRRGTGDSSYNSPLHF
NA	TRBJ1-1	TRBV12-2	NA	TGTGCAAGTCGCTTAGCGCAGGGCGCACTGGGAGGGGTCTTT	CASRLAQGALGGVF
NA	TRBJ1-6	TRBV11-2	NA	TGTGCCAGCAGCTTGGGGGGGACCACATCCAGGAGGGGTCCCCTCCACTTT	CASSLGGTTSRRGPLHF
few	TRBJ1-3	TRBV20-1	NA	TGCAGTGCTAGCCTTGGAAACACCATATATTTT	CSASLGNTIYF
NA	TRBJ2-3	TRBV13	TRBD2	TGTGCCAGCAGACTAGGACTAGCAGCAGATACGCAGTATTTT	CASRLGLAADTQYF
NA	TRBJ2-3	TRBV20-1	NA	TGCAGTGCTAGCCTCCTAGATACGCAGTATTTT	CSASLLDTQYF
NA	TRBJ1-6	TRBV10-3	NA	TGTGCCATCTCCGCAGACTCCCTATATTCACCCCTCCACTTT	CAISADSLYSPLHF
NA	TRBJ2-1	TRBV7-3	NA	TGTGCCAGCAGCTCACAGGTCCTCAATGAGCAGTTCTTC	CASSSQVLNEQFF
NA	TRBJ1-4	TRBV29-1	NA	TGCAGCGTTGAGGGAGGGGGAGATAATGAAAAACTGTTTTTT	CSVEGGGDNEKLFF
few	TRBJ2-3	TRBV4-3	NA	TGCGCCAGCAGCGGAAACAGTCTAGCTTTCTCCACAGATACGCAGTATTTT	CASSGNSLAFSTDTQYF
once	TRBJ1-6	TRBV6-4	TRBD1	TGTGCCAGCAGTGACTCGACAGGGGATAATTCACCCCTCCACTTT	CASSDSTGDNSPLHF
NA	TRBJ1-6	TRBV25-1	TRBD1	TGTGCCAGCCGCCAGACAGGGTTAAGTTCACCCCTCCACTTT	CASRQTGLSSPLHF
once	TRBJ1-5	TRBV7-9	NA	TGTGCCAGCAGCTTTCTGGGCTCCGATCAGCCCCAGCATTTT	CASSFLGSDQPQHF
few	TRBJ2-7	TRBV29-1	TRBD1	TGCAGCGTCACAGGAGAGAGGGACAGTTCCTACGAGCAGTACTTC	CSVTGERDSSYEQYF
NA	TRBJ1-6	TRBV2	TRBD1	TGTGCCAGCACCCCCTTGACAGGGGCGAATTCACCCCTCCACTTT	CASTPLTGANSPLHF
NA	TRBJ2-1	TRBV25-1	NA	TGTGCCAGCAGTGTCGTAGACAATGAGCAGTTCTTC	CASSVVDNEQFF
NA	TRBJ2-1	TRBV30	NA	TGTGCCTGGAGGCGGGGACGGGGGTACAATGAGCAGTTCTTC	CAWRRGRGYNEQFF
NA	TRBJ1-5	TRBV4-2	NA	TGTGCCAGCAGCCAAGAGGCAGGGTGGAATCAGCCCCAGCATTTT	CASSQEAGWNQPQHF
NA	TRBJ1-1	TRBV29-1	NA	TGCAGCGTGGGGGACTCCCGAAGAAGGGACACTGAAGCTTTCTTT	CSVGDSRRRDTEAFF
NA	TRBJ2-1	TRBV6-5	TRBD2	TGTGCCAGCAGTTACTTTAGCGGGGGGGCTCAGAATGAGCAGTTCTTC	CASSYFSGGAQNEQFF
NA	TRBJ2-7	TRBV4-1	TRBD1	TGCGCCAGCAGCCGGGAGCCGGGACAGGGCTCCCACGAGCAGTACTTC	CASSREPGQGSHEQYF
NA	TRBJ2-1	TRBV5-4	TRBD1	TGTGCCAGCAGCCCCCCGGGACAGGGGGTCAATGAGCAGTTCTTC	CASSPPGQGVNEQFF
once	TRBJ1-1	TRBV14	NA	TGTGCCAGCAGCCAAGAGGTGGGGCACACTGAAGCTTTCTTT	CASSQEVGHTEAFF
NA	TRBJ1-6	TRBV6-1	NA	TGTGCCAGCAGTGAGTCCGGGGGTTGGACACCCCTCCACTTT	CASSESGGWTPLHF
NA	TRBJ2-1	TRBV13	TRBD2	TGTGCCAGCAGCCCACACGGGGGGGGAAATGAGCAGTTCTTC	CASSPHGGGNEQFF
NA	TRBJ2-1	TRBV4-3	TRBD2	TGCGCCAGCAGCCAAGTGACAGCGGGGTCCTACAATGAGCAGTTCTTC	CASSQVTAGSYNEQFF
few	TRBJ1-3	TRBV6-1	NA	TGTGCCAGCAGCCCTTTGACAGGAACTGGAAACACCATATATTTT	CASSPLTGTGNTIYF
many	TRBJ2-1	TRBV30	TRBD2	TGTGCCTGGAGTGTGCCAGCGGGGGGTTACAATGAGCAGTTCTTC	CAWSVPAGGYNEQFF
few	TRBJ1-2	TRBV7-3	NA	TGTGCCAGCAGCTTAGGAGGGACGGTGGGCTACACCTTC	CASSLGGTVGYTF
NA	TRBJ2-3	TRBV29-1	TRBD2	TGCAGCGTTGATACCCTAGCGGGGGCCGGAGATACGCAGTATTTT	CSVDTLAGAGDTQYF